Listed below are T cell receptor beta chains from one sample, sequenced in a study of a mutant IDH1 vaccine in newly diagnosed glioma. TCRdb's copy holds only in-frame clones and misses some; the assay was immunoSEQ multiplex PCR. The sample holds 30,000 to 40,000 clones, just under 80% seen once. These receptors are not linked to any known antigen. Sequenced here: PBMCs, sampled from a glioma patient whose treatment included an IDH1 peptide vaccine. Receptors originate from a man aged 40-50 years with glioma. Some clones in this sample may be carry-over from other donors' samples. CDR3s include the opening cysteine and the closing phenylalanine or tryptophan. D genes are given only for firm matches.

>TRBJ1-2|.|TRBV27
TGTGCCAGCAGTTTGGAAGGGGCGCAAGGCTACACCTTC
CASSLEGAQGYTF
>TRBJ1-1|.|TRBV7-6
TGTGCCAGCACCTCCGCTGGCAGTACGAACACTGAAGCTTTCTTT
CASTSAGSTNTEAFF
>TRBJ1-5|TRBD1|TRBV6-5
TGTGCCAGCAGTTACTCCCGGACAGGGAAGTATCAGCCCCAGCATTTT
CASSYSRTGKYQPQHF
>TRBJ2-1|.|TRBV5-4
TGTGCCAGCAGCTTGAGGGACTCGTACAATGAGCAGTTCTTC
CASSLRDSYNEQFF
>TRBJ1-1|.|TRBV5-6
TGTGCCAGCAACTCACCAGGGGACACTGAAGCTTTCTTT
CASNSPGDTEAFF
>TRBJ2-7|.|TRBV29-1
TGCAGCGTTGCGACCAGACTCACCTCCTACGAGCAGTACTTC
CSVATRLTSYEQYF
>TRBJ1-1|TRBD1|TRBV6-5
TGTGCCAGCAGTTACTCGGGGGCAGGGGGACGTAGAGCTTTCTTT
CASSYSGAGGRRAFF
>TRBJ1-2|.|TRBV6-5
TGTGCCAGCAGTTATGACGGTAACTATGGCTACACCTTC
CASSYDGNYGYTF
>TRBJ1-3|.|TRBV5-4
TGTGCCAGCAGCGTAGGGGGGGAGGACACCATATATTTT
CASSVGGEDTIYF
>TRBJ1-5|TRBD1|TRBV19
TGTGCCAGTAAGCGTGGCAGGGGGGACAATCAGCCCCAGCATTTT
CASKRGRGDNQPQHF